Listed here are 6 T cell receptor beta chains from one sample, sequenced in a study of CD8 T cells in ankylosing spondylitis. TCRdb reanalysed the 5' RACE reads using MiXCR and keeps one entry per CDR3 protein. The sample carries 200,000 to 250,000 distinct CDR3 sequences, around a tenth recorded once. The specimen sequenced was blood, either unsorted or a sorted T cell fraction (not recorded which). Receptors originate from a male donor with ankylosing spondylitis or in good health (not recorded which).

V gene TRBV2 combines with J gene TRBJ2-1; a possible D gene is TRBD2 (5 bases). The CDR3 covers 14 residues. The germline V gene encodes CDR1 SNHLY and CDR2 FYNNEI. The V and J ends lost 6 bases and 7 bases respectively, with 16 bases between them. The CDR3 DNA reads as TGTGCCAGCAGACTTCCGGGAACCGGGAATGAGCAGTTCTTC. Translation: CASRLPGTGNEQFF.

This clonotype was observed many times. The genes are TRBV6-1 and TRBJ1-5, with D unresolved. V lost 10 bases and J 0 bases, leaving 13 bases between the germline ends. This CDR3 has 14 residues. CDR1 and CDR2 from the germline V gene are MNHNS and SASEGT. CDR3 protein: CATLLRDSNQPQHF. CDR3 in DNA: TGTGCCACCCTCCTCCGGGATAGCAATCAGCCCCAGCATTTT.

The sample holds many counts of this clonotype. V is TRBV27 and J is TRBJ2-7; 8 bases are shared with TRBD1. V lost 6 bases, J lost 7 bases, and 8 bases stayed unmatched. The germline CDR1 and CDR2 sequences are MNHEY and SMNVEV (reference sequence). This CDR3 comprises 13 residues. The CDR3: CASRPGQVGEQYF. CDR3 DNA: TGTGCCAGCAGGCCGGGACAGGTCGGAGAGCAGTACTTC.

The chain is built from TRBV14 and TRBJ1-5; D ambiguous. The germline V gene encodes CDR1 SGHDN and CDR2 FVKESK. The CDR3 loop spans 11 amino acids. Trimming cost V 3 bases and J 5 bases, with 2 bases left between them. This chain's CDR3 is CASSHYQPQHF. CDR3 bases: TGTGCCAGCAGCCACTATCAGCCCCAGCATTTT.

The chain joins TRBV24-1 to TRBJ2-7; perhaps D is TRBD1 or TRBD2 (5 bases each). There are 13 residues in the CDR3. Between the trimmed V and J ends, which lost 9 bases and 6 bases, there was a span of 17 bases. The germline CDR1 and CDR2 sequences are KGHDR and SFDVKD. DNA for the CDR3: TGTGCCACCGAGGGGAAAGGGGCCGGCGAGCAGTACTTC. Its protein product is CATEGKGAGEQYF.

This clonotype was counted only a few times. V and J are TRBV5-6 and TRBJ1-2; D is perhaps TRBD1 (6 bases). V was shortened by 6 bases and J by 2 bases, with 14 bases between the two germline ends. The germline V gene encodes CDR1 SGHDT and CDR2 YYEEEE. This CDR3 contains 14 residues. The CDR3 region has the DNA TGTGCCAGCACCCCCGAAGGGGGGAACTATGGCTACACCTTC. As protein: CASTPEGGNYGYTF.